These 27 T cell receptor beta chains were sequenced from one sample in a study of shared clonotypes between healthy human individuals. TCRdb keeps only in-frame clones here, not all; method: immunoSEQ multiplex PCR. The table has approximately 980,000 clones, about 80% seen once. Sequences were obtained from memory CD4+ T cells sorted from blood. Subset specified: CD45RA-negative fraction. The receptors here all came from a man aged 18 to 35 in good health.

Comments on this clone: The same CDR3 also results from other DNA sequences found in this sample. The J gene is TRBJ2-7, the V gene TRBV5-4, with D uncertain. This CDR3 comprises 11 residues. From germline, CDR1 is SGHNT and CDR2 YYREEE (reference sequence). Trimming pared 4 bases from V and 3 bases from J, leaving 5 bases between. CDR3 DNA sequence: TGTGCCAGCAGCCGAGACTACGAGCAGTACTTC. Encoded protein: CASSRDYEQYF.

The chain recombines TRBV5-1 with TRBJ2-5; 9 nucleotides align to TRBD1. With V trimmed by 4 bases and J by 3 bases, 4 bases remained unmatched. The CDR3 has 14 residues. Germline V gene sequence: CDR1 SGHRS, CDR2 YFSETQ. The CDR3 bases are TGCGCCAGCAGCCCAGACAGGGGGGAAGAGACCCAGTACTTC. It specifies CASSPDRGEETQYF.

V is TRBV19 and J is TRBJ2-5; 14 nucleotides match TRBD2. The CDR3 is 18 amino acids. V lost 5 bases, J lost 5 bases, and 13 bases stayed unmatched. Germline loops: CDR1 LNHDA, CDR2 SQIVND (reference sequence). CDR3 DNA: TGTGCCAGTAGTCCGGGACTAGCGGGAGAGGAGATTTGGGAGACCCAGTACTTC. It translates to CASSPGLAGEEIWETQYF.

V is TRBV4-1 and J is TRBJ2-7; D remains unclear. CDR3 size: 13 residues. The V gene lost 1 base and the J gene lost 3 bases, with 7 bases spanning the gap. In germline, CDR1 is MGHRA, CDR2 YSYEKL. CDR3 sequence: CASSQGASYEQYF. In DNA form, the CDR3 reads TGCGCCAGCAGCCAAGGTGCCAGCTACGAGCAGTACTTC.

This CDR3 reads CSGRGTGEGNTIYF. CDR3 sequence (DNA): TGCAGCGGAAGAGGGACAGGGGAGGGAAACACCATATATTTT. The chain has TRBV29-1 and TRBJ1-3, with 10 nucleotides matching TRBD1. This CDR3 comprises 14 residues. CDR1 and CDR2 (germline): SQVTM, ANQGSEA. V dropped 7 bases and J dropped 4; count of bases not matched to a gene: 7.

This clone was seen a single time. The chain is built from TRBV14 and TRBJ2-2, with unresolved D. Trimming cost V 8 bases and J 1 base, with 20 bases left between them. Germline assignment: CDR1 SGHDN and CDR2 FVKESK. The CDR3 runs to 17 residues. CDR3 sequence (DNA): TGTGCCAGCTCAAGTTCCTTCCGCTTCGGGAACACCGGGGAGCTGTTTTTT. It specifies CASSSSFRFGNTGELFF.

The chain uses TRBV2 and TRBJ1-1; D unresolved. Germline V gives CDR1 SNHLY, CDR2 FYNNEI. CDR3 length: 16 residues. Trimming left V 5 bases short and J 0 bases short, with 16 bases between. Here the CDR3 DNA reads TGTGCCAGCAGTAACGAAGGGTACGGGATGAACACTGAAGCTTTCTTT. Translating it yields CASSNEGYGMNTEAFF.

The chain joins TRBV15 to TRBJ2-5, with D possibly matching TRBD1 (7 bases). Germline CDR1 LNHNV, CDR2 YYDKDF (reference sequence). The V end was cut by 3 bases, the J end by 4 bases, with 15 bases between. The CDR3 has 15 amino acids. The CDR3 coding sequence is TGTGCCACCAGCAGGACAGGGTTGGGGGGAGAGACCCAGTACTTC. This gives the protein CATSRTGLGGETQYF.

The chain employs TRBV6-5 and TRBJ1-2; 9 nucleotides agree with TRBD1. The CDR3 consists of 14 residues. CDR1 is MNHEY, CDR2 SVGAGI, per germline. The junction had 8 bases not matched to a gene; V was cut back by 6 bases and J by 6 bases. In DNA form, the CDR3 reads TGTGCCAGCAGAAATGCTGACAGGGGGGATGGCTACACCTTC. This sequence encodes CASRNADRGDGYTF.

The V gene is TRBV6-1, the J gene TRBJ1-1; perhaps TRBD1 as D (5 bases). Trimming left V 8 bases short and J 3 bases short, with 19 bases between. This CDR3 comprises 15 residues. Germline-derived CDR1 and CDR2 are MNHNS and SASEGT. CDR3: CASYLVSRGDTEAFF. The CDR3 DNA follows: TGTGCCAGCTACCTTGTTAGTAGGGGAGACACTGAAGCTTTCTTT.

The chain combines TRBV6-1 with TRBJ1-4, with D unresolved. CDR3 size: 17 residues. V lost 1 base to trimming and J lost 3 bases, with 15 bases between them. Per germline, CDR1 MNHNS and CDR2 SASEGT. As DNA, the CDR3 is TGTGCCAGCAGTGAAGGGGGTGGCTTGGGATCTAATGAAAAACTGTTTTTT. Translating gives CASSEGGGLGSNEKLFF.

The chain links TRBV27 to TRBJ1-4, with D possibly being TRBD1 (5 bases). CDR1 MNHEY and CDR2 SMNVEV come from the germline V gene (reference sequence). The CDR3 covers 17 residues. The V end was cut by 2 bases, the J end by 3 bases, with 16 bases between. CDR3 DNA sequence: TGTGCCAGCAGTTTAGGGGGTCAGGGTACTGCTAATGAAAAACTGTTTTTT. Protein: CASSLGGQGTANEKLFF.

The table lists this clone with a few counts. V gene TRBV14 combines with J gene TRBJ1-1; the match to TRBD1 covers 9 bases. Germline V gene lookup returns CDR1 SGHDN and CDR2 FVKESK. This CDR3 comprises 19 residues. V was clipped by 0 bases and J by 1 base; unmatched bases: 12. CDR3 sequence (DNA): TGTGCCAGCAGCCAAGAATATGGACAGGGGATGGGAGGGAACACTGAAGCTTTCTTT. Protein product: CASSQEYGQGMGGNTEAFF.

The table lists this clone with many counts. The gene calls are TRBV30 and TRBJ1-2; D is uncertain. Germline lookup yields CDR1 GTSNPN and CDR2 SVGIG (reference sequence). Trimming took 5 bases from V and 8 from J, leaving 15 bases between them. This CDR3 contains 12 residues. The CDR3: CAWLDQSEGYTF. Written as DNA, the CDR3 is TGTGCCTGGCTAGATCAGTCCGAGGGCTACACCTTC.

The chain joins TRBV9 to TRBJ1-3; D is unresolved. The germline V gene encodes CDR1 SGDLS and CDR2 YYNGEE. The CDR3 loop spans 17 amino acids. V was pared by 2 bases and J by 4 bases, with 19 bases between. CDR3 protein: CASSVGEDWVGGNTIYF. CDR3 DNA sequence: TGTGCCAGCAGCGTCGGGGAGGATTGGGTGGGAGGAAACACCATATATTTT.

Only a few counts were recorded for this clone. This rearrangement joins TRBV6-1 to TRBJ2-7; TRBD1 agrees at 7 bases. V lost 6 bases to trimming and J lost 5 bases; unmatched junction nucleotides: 10. CDR3 length: 14 residues. CDR1 and CDR2 from the germline V gene are MNHNS and SASEGT. CDR3 loop: CASRTTGRGNEQYF. The CDR3 region has the DNA TGTGCCAGCAGGACGACAGGGAGAGGTAACGAGCAGTACTTC.

This clone has more than one count but fewer than ten. This may come from a read error, since a much larger clone is one base off. The sample contains more than one DNA sequence encoding this CDR3. The rearrangement joins TRBV7-9 to TRBJ2-5; D unclear. The CDR3 extends over 11 amino acids. Germline lookup yields CDR1 SEHNR and CDR2 FQNEAQ (reference sequence). The ends were cut back, 5 bases at V and 2 bases at J, with 3 bases in the middle. The CDR3 sequence: CASSRQETQYF. CDR3 DNA sequence: TGTGCCAGCAGCCGACAAGAGACCCAGTACTTC.

The chain links TRBV28 to TRBJ2-7; D is undetermined. Germline CDR1 reads MDHEN; CDR2 reads SYDVKM. The CDR3 consists of 12 residues. Trimming took off 5 bases at V and 7 bases at J, with 12 bases between the two ends. The CDR3 reads CASSRTAVEQYF. In nucleotides, the CDR3 is TGTGCCAGCAGTCGAACGGCTGTGGAGCAGTACTTC. Variable domain in full (rest from reference TRBV28 and TRBJ2-7): DVKVTQSSRYLVKRTGEKVFLECVQDMDHENMFWYRQDPGLGLRLIYFSYDVKMKEKGDIPEGYSVSREKKERFSLILESASTNQTSMYLCASSRTAVEQYFGPGTRLTVT.

This clone is a singleton in its sample. The V call is TRBV30, the J call TRBJ1-6, with D hard to call. The CDR3 has 15 residues. V lost 1 base and J lost 1, with 8 bases in between. Germline CDR1 GTSNPN, CDR2 SVGIG (reference sequence). CDR3 loop: CAWSGSGSYNSPLHF. As DNA, the CDR3 is TGTGCCTGGAGTGGGTCCGGGTCCTATAATTCACCCCTCCACTTT.

The DNA for the CDR3 is TGCGCCAGCAGCTTGGAACTGGGGCCCTACGAGCAGTACTTC. Amino acids: CASSLELGPYEQYF. V and J are TRBV5-1 and TRBJ2-7, with a weak D call TRBD1 (5 bases). Germline assignment: CDR1 SGHRS and CDR2 YFSETQ. CDR3 length: 14 residues. V was pared by 0 bases and J by 2 bases, with 9 bases between.

The chain carries TRBV5-1 and TRBJ1-5, with TRBD1 matching over 8 bases. CDR3 length: 15 residues. Germline V gene data show CDR1 as SGHRS and CDR2 as YFSETQ. The V segment lost 1 base and the J segment 5 bases; nucleotides outside the gene matches: 5. The CDR3 loop is CASSLIAGGDQPQHF. The CDR3 DNA is TGCGCCAGCAGCTTGATAGCAGGGGGCGATCAGCCCCAGCATTTT.

The chain carries TRBV5-1 and TRBJ2-7; TRBD1 agrees at 7 bases. The CDR3 extends over 14 amino acids. The germline gives CDR1 SGHRS, CDR2 YFSETQ. V dropped 4 bases and J dropped 2; count of bases not matched to a gene: 6. The chain's CDR3 is CASSAGTAAYEQYF. CDR3 nucleotide sequence: TGCGCCAGCAGCGCCGGGACAGCGGCCTACGAGCAGTACTTC. Supplemented by reference TRBV5-1 and TRBJ2-7, the full variable domain reads KAGVTQTPRYLIKTRGQQVTLSCSPISGHRSVSWYQQTPGQGLQFLFEYFSETQRNKGNFPGRFSGRQFSNSRSEMNVSTLELGDSALYLCASSAGTAAYEQYFGPGTRLTVT.

The chain links TRBV5-4 to TRBJ1-2; 9 bases are shared with TRBD1. With V trimmed by 3 bases and J by 0 bases, 9 bases remained unmatched. CDR3 length equals 17 residues. Germline assignment: CDR1 SGHNT and CDR2 YYREEE (reference sequence). CDR3 protein: CASSSPGTGWANYGYTF. The CDR3 DNA reads TGTGCCAGCAGCTCCCCCGGGACAGGGTGGGCTAACTATGGCTACACCTTC. The full variable domain, in which reference TRBV5-4 and TRBJ1-2 provide the parts outside the CDR3, is ETGVTQSPTHLIKTRGQQVTLRCSSQSGHNTVSWYQQALGQGPQFIFQYYREEENGRGNFPPRFSGLQFPNYSSELNVNALELDDSALYLCASSSPGTGWANYGYTFGSGTRLTVV.

The chain is built from TRBV7-9 and TRBJ1-1; D uncertain. The germline gives CDR1 SEHNR, CDR2 FQNEAQ (reference sequence). The V end lost 4 bases, the J end lost 6 bases, and 9 bases lay between the germline ends. This CDR3 spans 12 amino acids. CDR3 sequence reads: CASSWVLAEAFF. Written as DNA, the CDR3 is TGTGCCAGCAGCTGGGTACTGGCTGAAGCTTTCTTT.

V is TRBV5-1 and J is TRBJ1-1; possible D gene TRBD1, 5 bases. V was shortened by 2 bases and J by 3 bases, with 14 bases between the two germline ends. Germline lookup yields CDR1 SGHRS and CDR2 YFSETQ. There are 15 residues in the CDR3. The CDR3 spells CASSFEGFGDTEAFF. The CDR3 coding sequence is TGCGCCAGCAGCTTCGAGGGGTTCGGTGACACTGAAGCTTTCTTT.

The chain uses TRBV27 and TRBJ1-2; 7 nucleotides match TRBD1. This CDR3 region has 15 residues. After removal of 7 bases from V and 3 bases from J, the junction contained 11 bases not matched to a gene. The germline V gene has CDR1 MNHEY and CDR2 SMNVEV (reference sequence). CDR3 sequence: CASKSPVRGDYGYTF. The CDR3 DNA reads TGTGCCAGCAAGAGCCCCGTCAGGGGGGACTATGGCTACACCTTC.

This clone has more than one count but fewer than ten. V and J are TRBV29-1 and TRBJ1-2; 7 positions match TRBD1. The J segment lost 3 bases and the V segment lost 5 bases, leaving 3 bases of the junction unmatched. The CDR3 runs 12 residues. CDR1 and CDR2 (germline): SQVTM, ANQGSEA. The CDR3, as DNA: TGCAGCGTTACCGGGACAGACTATGGCTACACCTTC. Protein sequence: CSVTGTDYGYTF.